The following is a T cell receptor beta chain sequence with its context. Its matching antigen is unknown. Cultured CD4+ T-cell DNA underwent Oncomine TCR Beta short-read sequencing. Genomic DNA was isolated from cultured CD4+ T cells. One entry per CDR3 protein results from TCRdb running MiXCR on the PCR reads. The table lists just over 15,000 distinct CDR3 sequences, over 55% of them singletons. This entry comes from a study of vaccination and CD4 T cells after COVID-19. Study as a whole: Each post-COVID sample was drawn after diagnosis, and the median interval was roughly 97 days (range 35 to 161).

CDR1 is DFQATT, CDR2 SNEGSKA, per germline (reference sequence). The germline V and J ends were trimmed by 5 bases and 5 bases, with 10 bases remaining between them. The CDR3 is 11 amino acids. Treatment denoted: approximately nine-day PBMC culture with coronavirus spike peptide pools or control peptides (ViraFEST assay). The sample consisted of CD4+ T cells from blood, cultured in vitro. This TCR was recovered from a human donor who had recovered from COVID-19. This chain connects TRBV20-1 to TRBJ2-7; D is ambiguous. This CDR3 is CSAPPHHEQYF. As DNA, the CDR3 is TGCAGTGCTCCACCGCACCACGAGCAGTACTTC.